These 24 T cell receptor beta chains were all obtained from the same sample, sequenced in a study of T cell responses to AZD1222 COVID-19 vaccine (dated by TCRdb to the early 2020s). The library was generated by the immunoSEQ multiplex PCR assay. TCRdb limited this immuneACCESS table to in-frame rearrangements with V and J called. A share of clones is missing; checked studies link under half to unresolved V genes, and the rest is unexplained. For this sample the table gives 180,000 or so clones, of which about 89% were detected only once. The ten largest clones take up about 1.5% of the sample. Sample time point, as interpreted from the label and publication: baseline before first vaccination. This specimen consisted of peripheral blood, obtained on day 0 of AZD1222 vaccination. The receptors shown here come from an adult in good health.

The genes are TRBV28 and TRBJ2-1; D could derive from TRBD1 or TRBD2 (5 bases each). Germline loops: CDR1 MDHEN, CDR2 SYDVKM. The CDR3 extends over 15 amino acids. Trimming left V 5 bases short and J 6 bases short, with 17 bases between. This CDR3 reads CASSPGAVKGNEQFF. The CDR3 DNA follows: TGTGCCAGCAGTCCCGGGGCGGTAAAAGGCAATGAGCAGTTCTTC.

This clone has a single count. This sequence joins TRBV13 and TRBJ1-5, with no clear D. Germline assignment: CDR1 PRHDT and CDR2 FYEKMQ (reference sequence). This CDR3 comprises 12 residues. The ends were cut back, 5 bases at V and 3 bases at J, with 5 bases in the middle. In DNA form, the CDR3 reads TGTGCCAGCAGCCTCTCCAATCAGCCCCAGCATTTT. This gives the protein CASSLSNQPQHF.

V and J are TRBV28 and TRBJ2-7; possible D gene TRBD1, 5 bases. CDR1 is MDHEN, CDR2 SYDVKM, per germline. V was trimmed by 6 bases and J by 2 bases, leaving 11 bases between them. This CDR3 is 13 amino acids long. The CDR3 here is CASRGQGTYEQYF. CDR3 nucleotides: TGTGCCAGCAGGGGGCAGGGAACCTACGAGCAGTACTTC.

The CDR3 DNA sequence: TGTGCCAGCTCAACCCAGGGCCCCTATGGCTACACCTTC. Residues: CASSTQGPYGYTF. The gene calls are TRBV18 and TRBJ1-2; TRBD1 is a possible D gene (5 bases). The germline CDR1 and CDR2 sequences are KGHSH and LQKENI. V lost 5 bases, J lost 4 bases, and 11 bases lay in between. The CDR3 contains 13 residues.

A few counts support this clone. CDR3 DNA: TGTGCCAGCAGTAATCAGGGTCTTACCTACGAGCAGTACTTC. Encoded protein: CASSNQGLTYEQYF. The chain has TRBV6-5 and TRBJ2-7; tentatively, D is TRBD1 (5 bases). The V gene lost 5 bases and the J gene lost 2 bases, with 13 bases spanning the gap. Looked up from germline, CDR1 is MNHEY and CDR2 is SVGAGI. The CDR3 contains 14 residues.

A single count supports this clone. The chain links TRBV24-1 to TRBJ2-5, with D perhaps matching TRBD1 or TRBD2 (5 bases each). Per the germline V gene, CDR1 is KGHDR and CDR2 is SFDVKD. Trimming removed 4 bases from V and 1 base from J, with 12 bases in between. The CDR3 contains 15 residues. DNA of the CDR3: TGTGCCACCAGTGAAAGGGGAGACGTCCAAGAGACCCAGTACTTC. It encodes CATSERGDVQETQYF.

The V gene is TRBV28, the J gene TRBJ2-1; 10 nucleotides align to TRBD2. CDR3 length: 14 residues. The germline CDR1 and CDR2 sequences are MDHEN and SYDVKM. J lost 8 bases, V lost 6 bases, and 7 bases had no gene match. Written as DNA, the CDR3 is TGTGCCAGCAGACCGGGACTAGCGCCCCATGAGCAGTTCTTC. Protein sequence: CASRPGLAPHEQFF.

The chain is built from TRBV5-1 and TRBJ1-1; tentative D call: TRBD1 (6 bases). The CDR3 sequence is 14 residues long. Trimming removed 4 bases from V and 0 bases from J, with 10 bases in between. Per germline, CDR1 SGHRS and CDR2 YFSETQ. The CDR3 DNA is TGCGCCAGCAGCCAGGGACACCTGAACACTGAAGCTTTCTTT. It is translated as CASSQGHLNTEAFF.

Written as DNA, the CDR3 is TGTGCCAGCAGCTTGAACGGATTATGGCGAGCTAACTATGGCTACACCTTC. It codes for CASSLNGLWRANYGYTF. The chain employs TRBV5-6 and TRBJ1-2; D not resolved. The V end lost 1 base, the J end lost 0 bases, and 16 bases lay between the germline ends. This CDR3 has 17 residues. CDR1 SGHDT and CDR2 YYEEEE come from the germline V gene. Filled out from reference TRBV5-6 and TRBJ1-2, the complete variable domain reads DAGVTQSPTHLIKTRGQQVTLRCSPKSGHDTVSWYQQALGQGPQFIFQYYEEEERQRGNFPDRFSGHQFPNYSSELNVNALLLGDSALYLCASSLNGLWRANYGYTFGSGTRLTVV.

The chain recombines TRBV28 with TRBJ1-1; D gene ambiguous. Germline V gene sequence: CDR1 MDHEN, CDR2 SYDVKM. Trimming took off 5 bases at V and 7 bases at J, with 17 bases between the two ends. The CDR3 consists of 14 residues. The CDR3 DNA reads as TGTGCCAGCAGTGCCCTTCTAGACGGGTTTGAAGCTTTCTTT. Its translation is CASSALLDGFEAFF.

The chain employs TRBV4-2 and TRBJ2-2, with D perhaps assigned TRBD1 or TRBD2 (5 bases each). The CDR3 contains 18 residues. Trimming stripped 3 bases from V and 0 bases from J, with 17 bases between. The V gene's germline CDR1 is LGHNA and CDR2 YNFKEQ. The CDR3 loop is CASSQGTVGPPNTGELFF. The CDR3 nucleotides are TGTGCCAGCAGCCAGGGGACGGTAGGCCCGCCGAACACCGGGGAGCTGTTTTTT.

The chain carries TRBV7-9 and TRBJ2-6; the D is unclear. The germline CDR1 and CDR2 sequences are SEHNR and FQNEAQ (reference sequence). The CDR3 covers 16 residues. With 1 base removed from V and 0 bases from J, the gap between germline ends came to 7 bases. DNA for the CDR3: TGTGCCAGCAGCTTAGTGGTCAGCTCTGGGGCCAACGTCCTGACTTTC. Translating it yields CASSLVVSSGANVLTF.

The rearrangement uses TRBV19 and TRBJ2-3; 9 bases agree with TRBD1. The germline CDR1 and CDR2 sequences are LNHDA and SQIVND (reference sequence). V lost 7 bases and J lost 7; bases outside the gene matches: 6. This CDR3 has 13 residues. CDR3 sequence (DNA): TGTGCCAGTAAGGAGACAGGGGGTTATACGCAGTATTTT. Its protein is CASKETGGYTQYF.

The rearrangement joins TRBV9 to TRBJ1-1, with D perhaps matching TRBD1 (5 bases). This CDR3 has 12 residues. Trimming removed 4 bases from V and 10 bases from J, with 14 bases in between. The germline V gene encodes CDR1 SGDLS and CDR2 YYNGEE. CDR3 DNA sequence: TGTGCCAGCAGCCCCCATGGGGGGGGAGCTTTCTTT. This translates into CASSPHGGGAFF.

This rearrangement joins TRBV16 to TRBJ1-1, with D perhaps TRBD1 (6 bases). The V end lost 4 bases, the J end lost 4 bases, and 16 bases lay between the germline ends. CDR3 size: 15 residues. The V gene's germline CDR1 is KGHSY and CDR2 FQNENV. CDR3 sequence reads: CASSPEGGKSTEAFF. The CDR3 DNA follows: TGTGCCAGCAGCCCAGAAGGGGGGAAGAGCACTGAAGCTTTCTTT.

The chain carries TRBV28 and TRBJ2-7; D is uncertain. In germline, CDR1 is MDHEN, CDR2 SYDVKM. The germline V and J ends were trimmed by 8 bases and 0 bases, with 14 bases remaining between them. This CDR3 spans 14 amino acids. Here the CDR3 reads CASFSAGPSYEQYF. The CDR3 DNA follows: TGTGCCAGCTTTTCGGCTGGGCCCTCCTACGAGCAGTACTTC.

This clone has a single count. For the CDR3, the DNA is TGCGCCAGCCGACAACTAGCGGGGGGAGAGACCCAGTACTTC. This sequence encodes CASRQLAGGETQYF. The rearrangement joins TRBV10-2 to TRBJ2-5, with 12 nucleotides matching TRBD2. Germline CDR1 is WSHSY and CDR2 is SAAADI. CDR3 length: 14 amino acids. V shed 8 bases, J shed 4 bases, and the junction held 5 bases outside the gene matches.

J is TRBJ2-7 and V is TRBV5-4, with 8 bases identical to TRBD1. The CDR3 totals 13 residues. V gave up 1 base and J gave up 6 bases; unmatched junction bases: 3. From germline, CDR1 is SGHNT and CDR2 YYREEE (reference sequence). CDR3 bases: TGTGCCAGCAGCTTGCGGACAGGGTGCGAGCAGTACGTC. The encoded protein is CASSLRTGCEQYV.

The chain employs TRBV11-2 and TRBJ1-1, with 9 bases aligning to TRBD1. The CDR3 extends over 16 amino acids. CDR1 is SGHAT and CDR2 is FQNNGV in the germline V gene. Germline trimming cut 4 bases from V and 5 bases from J; bases unmatched to any gene: 11. CDR3 loop: CASSSGQGGSRTEAFF. CDR3 sequence (DNA): TGTGCCAGCAGCTCGGGACAGGGAGGATCCAGGACTGAAGCTTTCTTT.

The rearrangement joins TRBV19 to TRBJ1-2; 9 nucleotides match TRBD1. Germline values: CDR1 LNHDA, CDR2 SQIVND (reference sequence). J was trimmed by 7 bases and V by 7 bases; bases with no gene match: 4. The CDR3 loop spans 12 amino acids. DNA of the CDR3: TGTGCCAGTATGAGGGGACAGGGTGGCTACACCTTC. This gives the protein CASMRGQGGYTF.

This chain uses TRBV9 with TRBJ1-4; perhaps TRBD1 as D (6 bases). Trimming removed 3 bases at V and 4 bases at J, with 16 bases between. There are 16 residues in the CDR3. CDR1 and CDR2 from the germline V gene are SGDLS and YYNGEE. The chain's CDR3 is CASSARGGSFNEKLFF. The CDR3 coding sequence is TGTGCCAGCAGCGCGAGGGGGGGCAGCTTTAATGAAAAACTGTTTTTT. The whole variable domain, filled in from reference TRBV9 and TRBJ1-4, reads DSGVTQTPKHLITATGQRVTLRCSPRSGDLSVYWYQQSLDQGLQFLIQYYNGEERAKGNILERFSAQQFPDLHSELNLSSLELGDSALYFCASSARGGSFNEKLFFGSGTQLSVL.

The chain joins TRBV6-5 to TRBJ2-1; 7 bases align to TRBD1. The CDR3 spans 15 residues. Germline values: CDR1 MNHEY, CDR2 SVGAGI. Trimming at V came to 2 bases and at J to 10 bases, leaving 11 bases not matched to a gene. In DNA, the CDR3 is TGTGCCAGCAGTTACAAACAGGGGATCGGGTCGGAGCAGTTCTTC. Protein product: CASSYKQGIGSEQFF.

The J gene is TRBJ2-3, the V gene TRBV7-2, with D unresolved. V was pared by 1 base and J by 1 base, with 9 bases between. This CDR3 has 15 residues. In germline, CDR1 is SGHTA, CDR2 FQGNSA. The CDR3 coding sequence is TGTGCCAGCAGCTTAGAGGGAAGTGGCACAGATACGCAGTATTTT. This translates into CASSLEGSGTDTQYF.

The chain employs TRBV7-2 and TRBJ2-1, with 13 bases that match TRBD2. After removal of 5 bases from V and 9 bases from J, the junction contained 4 bases not matched to a gene. Germline CDR1 reads SGHTA; CDR2 reads FQGNSA. The CDR3 has 14 amino acids. Here the CDR3 reads CASSLTSGGLEQFF. The DNA for the CDR3 is TGTGCCAGCAGCCTGACTAGCGGGGGGCTTGAGCAGTTCTTC.